This entry lists 4 T cell receptor beta chains sequenced from one sample in a study of blood T cells in healthy people across ages. Through a sample-barcoded 5' primer and a J-beta primer mix, a second PCR was run for about 6 to 12 cycles. TCRdb redid the calling of the 5' RACE reads with MiXCR, one entry per CDR3 protein. The sample has under 2,000,000 distinct CDR3 sequences, roughly 49% seen once. Sequencing input: blood. Receptors were obtained from a woman in her thirties or forties in good health.

This chain uses TRBV12-3 or TRBV12-4 with TRBJ2-3; weak D call: TRBD1 (6 bases). V was clipped by 6 bases and J by 1 base, with 14 bases between them. The CDR3 contains 15 residues. The CDR3 nucleotides read TGTGCCAGCAGATGGCTTGCAGGGGGCACAGATACGCAGTATTTT. As protein: CASRWLAGGTDTQYF.

The V and J genes are TRBV6-2 or TRBV6-3 and TRBJ2-3, with 12 bases matching TRBD2. CDR3 length: 19 amino acids. Germline V gene sequence: CDR1 MNHEY, CDR2 SVGEGT. V lost 2 bases to trimming and J lost 2 bases; unmatched junction nucleotides: 11. CDR3 residues: CASSYPTRLAGAYTDTQYF. In nucleotides, the CDR3 is TGTGCCAGCAGTTACCCCACGCGACTAGCGGGGGCTTACACAGATACGCAGTATTTT.

The V call is TRBV29-1, the J call TRBJ2-3, with 7 bases lining up with TRBD1. CDR3 length: 15 amino acids. In germline, CDR1 is SQVTM, CDR2 ANQGSEA. Here the CDR3 reads CSVDRATGVTDTQYF. CDR3 nucleotide sequence: TGCAGTGTAGACAGGGCAACAGGGGTCACAGATACGCAGTATTTT.

V gene TRBV7-2 combines with J gene TRBJ2-7, with D unclear. The germline V and J ends were trimmed by 1 base and 0 bases, with 10 bases remaining between them. Germline V gene data show CDR1 as SGHTA and CDR2 as FQGNSA. The CDR3 consists of 15 residues. Written as DNA, the CDR3 is TGTGCCAGCAGCTTAGATCTAATTAACTCCTACGAGCAGTACTTC. Encoded protein: CASSLDLINSYEQYF.